These T cell receptor beta chains were read from a single sample in a study of blood T cell repertoires in COVID-19. Repertoires were generated with immunoSEQ multiplex PCR, while TCRdb's copy carries only in-frame clones and drops some. The profile shows about 120,000 clones, 65% to 90% of them singletons. Material for sequencing was peripheral blood. Every receptor here comes from an elderly man with acute or convalescent COVID-19. Both conserved end residues are part of each CDR3. A D gene is named only where the DNA matches it firmly. Some rows mark clone size as missing; the rest say once, few, many or name a class of expanded clone.

V: TRBV2
size: -
D: -
J: TRBJ2-1
DNA: TGTGCCAGCAGTGATTCCGGAGCCTCCTACAATGAGCAGTTCTTC
CDR3: CASSDSGASYNEQFF

V: TRBV9
size: -
D: TRBD1
J: TRBJ1-1
DNA: TGTGCCAGCAGCCTAACAGGGGACACTGAAGCTTTCTTT
CDR3: CASSLTGDTEAFF

V: TRBV30
size: once
D: -
J: TRBJ2-7
DNA: TGTGCCTGGAGTAACCAGTACGAGCAGTACTTC
CDR3: CAWSNQYEQYF

V: TRBV7-2
size: -
D: TRBD1
J: TRBJ2-2
DNA: TGTGCCAGCAGCCAACGGACAGGGAGGAACACCGGGGAGCTGTTTTTT
CDR3: CASSQRTGRNTGELFF

V: TRBV12-3/TRBV12-4
size: -
D: -
J: TRBJ2-3
DNA: TGTGCCAGCAGACAGGACTACACAGATACGCAGTATTTT
CDR3: CASRQDYTDTQYF

V: TRBV6-2/TRBV6-3
size: -
D: -
J: TRBJ1-5
DNA: TGTGCCAGCAGTTCTTTTATGGGGGGGCTCAATCAGCCCCAGCATTTT
CDR3: CASSSFMGGLNQPQHF

V: TRBV7-9
size: few
D: TRBD1
J: TRBJ2-6
DNA: TGTGCCAGCAGCGTAGGACAGGGGCAGTCTGGGGCCAACGTCCTGACTTTC
CDR3: CASSVGQGQSGANVLTF

V: TRBV5-8
size: once
D: TRBD1
J: TRBJ2-7
DNA: TGTGCCAGCAGCTCCCGACAGGGTTCCTACGAGCAGTACTTC
CDR3: CASSSRQGSYEQYF

V: TRBV29-1
size: -
D: -
J: TRBJ1-1
DNA: TGCAGCGCCCAAGGGAGCTTTAAGAACACTGAAGCTTTCTTT
CDR3: CSAQGSFKNTEAFF

V: TRBV11-2
size: -
D: TRBD2
J: TRBJ2-1
DNA: TGTGCCAGCAGCGTAGCGGGGGGCACTTACAATGAGCAGTTCTTC
CDR3: CASSVAGGTYNEQFF

V: TRBV9
size: -
D: -
J: TRBJ2-7
DNA: TGTGCCAGCAGCGTAGGATGGGAGGCCGAGCAGTACTTC
CDR3: CASSVGWEAEQYF

V: TRBV10-2
size: -
D: -
J: TRBJ1-2
DNA: TGCGCCAGCAGTGAGAAGCCGACAGCTAACTATGGCTACACCTTC
CDR3: CASSEKPTANYGYTF

V: TRBV7-3
size: -
D: TRBD1
J: TRBJ1-2
DNA: TGTGCCAGCAGCTTTCTCGGACAGGATACAGGGTACACCTTC
CDR3: CASSFLGQDTGYTF

V: TRBV3-1/TRBV3-2
size: few
D: TRBD1
J: TRBJ2-7
DNA: TGTGCCAGCAGCCCGACAGGGCTCGAGCAGTACTTC
CDR3: CASSPTGLEQYF

V: TRBV5-1
size: -
D: -
J: TRBJ1-1
DNA: TGCGCCACCTCCCCAGGGAACACTGAAGCTTTCTTT
CDR3: CATSPGNTEAFF

V: TRBV5-1
size: -
D: TRBD1
J: TRBJ2-1
DNA: TGCGCCAGCAGCGGACAGGGGGCGTACAATGAGCAGTTCTTC
CDR3: CASSGQGAYNEQFF

V: TRBV7-3
size: -
D: TRBD1
J: TRBJ2-7
DNA: TGTGCCAGCAGCCCCGGGGACAGGGCTGGTTACGAGCAGTACTTC
CDR3: CASSPGDRAGYEQYF

V: TRBV24-1
size: -
D: -
J: TRBJ1-2
DNA: TGTGCCACCAGTGATATAGTAGGGGATGGCTACACCTTC
CDR3: CATSDIVGDGYTF

V: TRBV28
size: few
D: -
J: TRBJ2-1
DNA: TGTGCCAGCAGTTTAGGCCTAGTTGCCGTCAATGAGCAGTTCTTC
CDR3: CASSLGLVAVNEQFF

V: TRBV5-1
size: -
D: -
J: TRBJ2-3
DNA: TGCGCCAGCAGCTTAGGATCGGGGGGCACAGATACGCAGTATTTT
CDR3: CASSLGSGGTDTQYF

V: TRBV9
size: -
D: TRBD2
J: TRBJ2-2
DNA: TGTGCCAGCAGCTCGACTAGCAGGGACGGGGAGCTGTTTTTT
CDR3: CASSSTSRDGELFF

V: TRBV3-1/TRBV3-2
size: -
D: -
J: TRBJ1-1
DNA: TGTGCCAGCAGCCAATCGGACAAGAACACTGAAGCTTTCTTT
CDR3: CASSQSDKNTEAFF

V: TRBV30
size: -
D: -
J: TRBJ2-7
DNA: TGTGCCTGGAGTGTAGGCGTCGGGAGCGCCTACGAGCAGTACTTC
CDR3: CAWSVGVGSAYEQYF

V: TRBV5-1
size: -
D: TRBD1
J: TRBJ2-1
DNA: TGCGCCAGCAGCCCGGGACAGGGGCCCTACAATGAGCAGTTCTTC
CDR3: CASSPGQGPYNEQFF

V: TRBV4-2
size: -
D: TRBD1
J: TRBJ2-1
DNA: TGTGCCAGCAGCCAAGAAGGACAGGGGGACTACAATGAGCAGTTCTTC
CDR3: CASSQEGQGDYNEQFF

V: TRBV12-5
size: few
D: -
J: TRBJ1-1
DNA: TGTGCTAGTGGTTTACAGGATTCGAACACTGAAGCTTTCTTT
CDR3: CASGLQDSNTEAFF

V: TRBV20-1
size: -
D: TRBD1
J: TRBJ2-1
DNA: TGCAGTGCTCCGGGACAGGGGACGCAGTTCTTC
CDR3: CSAPGQGTQFF

V: TRBV7-7
size: -
D: -
J: TRBJ2-1
DNA: TGTGCCAGCAGCTTAGTGCGGGGGCCTAACAATGAGCAGTTCTTC
CDR3: CASSLVRGPNNEQFF

V: TRBV7-2
size: few
D: TRBD2
J: TRBJ2-1
DNA: TGTGCCAGCAGCCTAGCTAGCGGTATCTGGAATGAGCAGTTCTTC
CDR3: CASSLASGIWNEQFF

V: TRBV19
size: -
D: TRBD2
J: TRBJ2-1
DNA: TGTGCCAGTAGTATTCAGCGGGGACTCTCCTACAATGAGCAGTTCTTC
CDR3: CASSIQRGLSYNEQFF

V: TRBV5-1
size: -
D: TRBD1
J: TRBJ1-2
DNA: TGCGCCAGCAGCTCCGGGACAGGGATCTATGGCTACACCTTC
CDR3: CASSSGTGIYGYTF

V: TRBV10-3
size: -
D: -
J: TRBJ1-1
DNA: TGTGCCATCTCCTCTGCGGCAGGGGTGAACACTGAAGCTTTCTTT
CDR3: CAISSAAGVNTEAFF

V: TRBV19
size: once
D: -
J: TRBJ1-5
DNA: TGTGCCAGTAGTATCGAGGCGGTGCCCTATCAGCCCCAGCATTTT
CDR3: CASSIEAVPYQPQHF

V: TRBV27
size: -
D: -
J: TRBJ1-1
DNA: TGTGCCAGCAGTCCGAACTTGGGGGGAAGCACTGAAGCTTTCTTT
CDR3: CASSPNLGGSTEAFF

V: TRBV18
size: -
D: TRBD1
J: TRBJ1-2
DNA: TGTGCCAGCTCACGATCCCCCAGGGGGTATTCGGATGGCTACACCTTC
CDR3: CASSRSPRGYSDGYTF

V: TRBV19
size: -
D: -
J: TRBJ2-2
DNA: TGTGCCAGTAGTCGCGGGACTTCTGGGCGCTCGGTGAACACCGGGGAGCTGTTTTTT
CDR3: CASSRGTSGRSVNTGELFF

V: TRBV9
size: -
D: -
J: TRBJ2-2
DNA: TGTGCCAGCAGCCCCAAAGTAGCCTGGGACACTAACACCGGGGAGCTGTTTTTT
CDR3: CASSPKVAWDTNTGELFF

V: TRBV5-1
size: -
D: -
J: TRBJ1-4
DNA: TGCGCCAGCAGCCTAACAGGGTCAACTAATGAAAAACTGTTTTTT
CDR3: CASSLTGSTNEKLFF

V: TRBV18
size: -
D: -
J: TRBJ1-6
DNA: TGTGCCACCTCCTTGGACAGACTTAATTCACCCCTCCACTTT
CDR3: CATSLDRLNSPLHF

V: TRBV19
size: -
D: TRBD1
J: TRBJ1-2
DNA: TGTGCCAGTAGTGTTGGGACAGGGAGTCTTGGCTACACCTTC
CDR3: CASSVGTGSLGYTF

V: TRBV13
size: -
D: -
J: TRBJ2-3
DNA: TGTGCCAGCAGTTCCCGCGTGCGGAGAGATACGCAGTATTTT
CDR3: CASSSRVRRDTQYF

V: TRBV2
size: -
D: -
J: TRBJ2-2
DNA: TGTGCCAGCAGCCGAAAGGCCCAGGGGTCGGCGAACACCGGGGAGCTGTTTTTT
CDR3: CASSRKAQGSANTGELFF

V: TRBV30
size: -
D: TRBD1
J: TRBJ1-2
DNA: TGTGCCTGGAGAGTCACAGGGGGGGCTAACTATGGCTACACCTTC
CDR3: CAWRVTGGANYGYTF

V: TRBV7-7
size: -
D: TRBD1
J: TRBJ2-2
DNA: TGTGCTAGCAGCCCCCGGGACAGGGGCACCGGGGAGCTGTTTTTT
CDR3: CASSPRDRGTGELFF

V: TRBV5-1
size: once
D: TRBD1
J: TRBJ1-5
DNA: TGCGCCAGCAGCTTGGAGGGGACAGGGGATCAGCCCCAGCATTTT
CDR3: CASSLEGTGDQPQHF

V: TRBV5-6
size: -
D: TRBD1
J: TRBJ1-2
DNA: TGTGCCAGCAGCCCGGCCTTGACAGGGAATGGGGATGGCTACACCTTC
CDR3: CASSPALTGNGDGYTF

V: TRBV28
size: -
D: -
J: TRBJ1-5
DNA: TGTGCCAGCAGTTTAACAGGATCAGTCAGCAATCAGCCCCAGCATTTT
CDR3: CASSLTGSVSNQPQHF

V: TRBV7-6
size: once
D: TRBD1
J: TRBJ2-1
DNA: TGTGCCAGCAGCTTAGCGGGACAGGGAGGGAATGAGCAGTTCTTC
CDR3: CASSLAGQGGNEQFF

V: TRBV6-5
size: -
D: TRBD1
J: TRBJ1-1
DNA: TGTGCCAGCAGTCGGCCGGGACAGGGGCGGACTGAAGCTTTCTTT
CDR3: CASSRPGQGRTEAFF

V: TRBV7-6
size: -
D: TRBD1
J: TRBJ2-2
DNA: TGTGCCAGCAGCGCCGGGACAGCTAACACCGGGGAGCTGTTTTTT
CDR3: CASSAGTANTGELFF

V: TRBV11-2
size: -
D: -
J: TRBJ2-5
DNA: TGTGCCAGCAGCTTAGATCTTTGGGCAGCTCAAGAGACCCAGTACTTC
CDR3: CASSLDLWAAQETQYF